This paragraph covers one T cell receptor (beta chain) sequence. Using immunoSEQ multiplex PCR, the repertoire was profiled, and TCRdb retains in-frame clones only, with some absent. The profile shows 300,000 or so clones, around 84% of them singletons. Germline CDR1 is MDHEN and CDR2 is SYDVKM. The CDR3 has 13 amino acids. Trimming took off 3 bases at V and 6 bases at J, with 10 bases between the two ends. All recovered Cohort 3 donors got two negative PCRs, got clearance, or saw symptom resolution. The data originate from a study of blood T cell repertoires in COVID-19. Study context: COVID-19 samples, acute and convalescent, were from the United States, Italy and Spain. From T cells, B-cell-depleted T cells, or PBMCs came the material, which was cDNA or gDNA.

This receptor was identified in a woman between 18 and 29 years old who had recovered from COVID-19. The V gene is TRBV28, the J gene TRBJ2-3, with D perhaps TRBD1 (6 bases). Sequenced material: PBMCs or T cells enriched from blood (not recorded which). Here the CDR3 reads CASSFQGRDTQYF. The DNA of the CDR3 is TGTGCCAGCAGTTTCCAGGGGCGGGATACGCAGTATTTT.